The rows below give T cell receptor beta chains drawn from one sample of a study of T-cell memory formation after mild COVID-19. Each CDR3 protein gets one entry after TCRdb re-called the 5' RACE reads with MiXCR. The sample shows roughly 400,000 distinct CDR3 sequences, 20% to 30% of them seen only once. Sequencing was performed on PBMCs or a T cell subset sorted from them (not recorded which). These receptors were obtained from an adult woman who had mild COVID-19 (a few samples of this study predate the infection). Cell type and time point are not known. Both conserved end residues are part of each CDR3. A D gene is named only where the DNA matches it firmly. Clone size is stated in some rows and not others, as once, few, many or a class when expanded.

v_call: TRBV24-1; clone_size: few; cdr3_length: 15; d_call: .; j_call: TRBJ2-7; cdr3_aa: CATSDSRLTSHEQYF; cdr3_nt: TGTGCCACCAGCGACTCCCGACTGACTAGTCATGAGCAGTACTTC
v_call: TRBV29-1; clone_size: .; cdr3_length: 16; d_call: .; j_call: TRBJ1-1; cdr3_aa: CSVEDWGARLNTEAFF; cdr3_nt: TGCAGCGTTGAAGATTGGGGGGCACGGCTGAACACTGAAGCTTTCTTT
v_call: TRBV12-3/TRBV12-4; clone_size: few; cdr3_length: 15; d_call: TRBD2; j_call: TRBJ2-1; cdr3_aa: CASSLTSGGALEQFF; cdr3_nt: TGTGCCAGCAGCCTGACTAGCGGGGGGGCTTTGGAGCAGTTCTTC
v_call: TRBV19; clone_size: few; cdr3_length: 14; d_call: TRBD1; j_call: TRBJ1-1; cdr3_aa: CASRVDRGNTEAFF; cdr3_nt: TGTGCCAGTAGGGTGGACAGGGGAAATACTGAAGCTTTCTTT
v_call: TRBV7-7; clone_size: few; cdr3_length: 14; d_call: TRBD2; j_call: TRBJ2-1; cdr3_aa: CASSLGSGDTNVFF; cdr3_nt: TGTGCTAGCAGCTTAGGCAGCGGGGATACCAACGTGTTCTTC
v_call: TRBV7-6; clone_size: .; cdr3_length: 19; d_call: TRBD1; j_call: TRBJ1-4; cdr3_aa: CASSPNPGQGARFAEKLFF; cdr3_nt: TGTGCCAGCAGTCCCAACCCGGGACAGGGGGCACGATTTGCAGAAAAACTGTTTTTT
v_call: TRBV6-2/TRBV6-3; clone_size: .; cdr3_length: 18; d_call: .; j_call: TRBJ2-4; cdr3_aa: CASSFRQDLWSAKNIQYF; cdr3_nt: TGTGCCAGCAGTTTCCGACAGGACCTTTGGTCAGCCAAAAACATTCAGTACTTC
v_call: TRBV6-5; clone_size: few; cdr3_length: 13; d_call: .; j_call: TRBJ2-1; cdr3_aa: CASTAMGDNEQFF; cdr3_nt: TGTGCCAGCACCGCGATGGGGGACAATGAGCAGTTCTTC
v_call: TRBV20-1; clone_size: few; cdr3_length: 12; d_call: TRBD2; j_call: TRBJ2-1; cdr3_aa: CSARGGNNEQFF; cdr3_nt: TGCAGTGCCCGGGGGGGAAACAATGAGCAGTTCTTC
v_call: TRBV5-1; clone_size: few; cdr3_length: 12; d_call: .; j_call: TRBJ2-7; cdr3_aa: CASSLDEGSEYF; cdr3_nt: TGCGCCAGCAGCTTGGATGAGGGGTCGGAGTACTTC
v_call: TRBV20-1; clone_size: many; cdr3_length: 14; d_call: .; j_call: TRBJ2-5; cdr3_aa: CSARRTQWRETQYF; cdr3_nt: TGCAGTGCTAGAAGGACCCAATGGCGGGAGACCCAGTACTTC
v_call: TRBV6-6; clone_size: .; cdr3_length: 16; d_call: .; j_call: TRBJ1-1; cdr3_aa: CASILAAGVYDTEAFF; cdr3_nt: TGTGCCAGCATCCTGGCGGCCGGAGTCTATGACACTGAAGCTTTCTTT
v_call: TRBV25-1; clone_size: few; cdr3_length: 13; d_call: .; j_call: TRBJ2-4; cdr3_aa: CASSESGSNIQYF; cdr3_nt: TGTGCCAGCAGTGAGTCAGGGTCGAACATTCAGTACTTC
v_call: TRBV7-2; clone_size: .; cdr3_length: 16; d_call: .; j_call: TRBJ1-6; cdr3_aa: CASSLVESSYNSPLHF; cdr3_nt: TGTGCCAGCAGCTTAGTGGAAAGCTCCTATAATTCACCCCTCCACTTT
v_call: TRBV7-3; clone_size: .; cdr3_length: 16; d_call: TRBD2; j_call: TRBJ2-1; cdr3_aa: CASSSTSLRSYNEQFF; cdr3_nt: TGTGCCAGCAGCTCGACTAGCTTGAGATCCTACAATGAGCAGTTCTTC
v_call: TRBV4-1; clone_size: few; cdr3_length: 15; d_call: TRBD1; j_call: TRBJ1-5; cdr3_aa: CASSPGLQGGQPQHF; cdr3_nt: TGCGCCAGCAGCCCCGGCTTACAGGGGGGACAGCCCCAGCATTTT
v_call: TRBV27; clone_size: many; cdr3_length: 12; d_call: .; j_call: TRBJ2-2; cdr3_aa: CASSLLSGELFF; cdr3_nt: TGTGCCAGCAGTCTTTTGTCCGGGGAGCTGTTTTTT
v_call: TRBV6-5; clone_size: few; cdr3_length: 13; d_call: .; j_call: TRBJ2-1; cdr3_aa: CASSYLSRNEQFF; cdr3_nt: TGTGCCAGCAGTTACCTTAGCCGCAATGAGCAGTTCTTC
v_call: TRBV5-1; clone_size: few; cdr3_length: 19; d_call: TRBD2; j_call: TRBJ2-3; cdr3_aa: CASSPNFSGGPTSTDTQYF; cdr3_nt: TGCGCCAGCAGCCCCAACTTTAGCGGGGGGCCAACTAGCACAGATACGCAGTATTTT
v_call: TRBV20-1; clone_size: few; cdr3_length: 16; d_call: TRBD2; j_call: TRBJ2-7; cdr3_aa: CSARDPHAGVMYEQYF; cdr3_nt: TGCAGTGCTAGAGACCCTCACGCGGGAGTTATGTACGAGCAGTACTTC
v_call: TRBV25-1; clone_size: .; cdr3_length: 15; d_call: TRBD2; j_call: TRBJ2-1; cdr3_aa: CASSSSGGLVNEQFF; cdr3_nt: TGTGCCAGCAGTAGCAGCGGGGGATTGGTGAATGAGCAGTTCTTC
v_call: TRBV5-6; clone_size: .; cdr3_length: 13; d_call: .; j_call: TRBJ2-7; cdr3_aa: CASSLAGGVEQYF; cdr3_nt: TGTGCCAGCAGCTTGGCAGGGGGGGTCGAGCAGTACTTC